What follows describes a single TCR beta chain. The data were taken from a study of Ad26.COV2.S vaccination and SARS-CoV-2 variants. As for the study in general: Ad26.COV2.S arm of COV1001 included the donor.

Treatment denoted: some 20 received Ad26.COV2.S at low or high dose, single or two shots; about 5 received placebo; per-sample allocation not given. Samples were taken on day 63 after the first vaccine or placebo injection. The shot given was an Ad26 vector that makes Wuhan-strain SARS-CoV-2 spike. The V gene end was trimmed by 0 bases and the J gene end by 0 bases; junction bases not matched to a gene: 8. The CDR3 contains 18 residues. Looked up from germline, CDR1 is SGHRS and CDR2 is YFSETQ. The assay was immunoSEQ multiplex PCR, and TCRdb's table has in-frame clones only and misses some. The data contain roughly 320,000 clones, about nine tenths of them singletons.

This TCR came from a person between 18 and 60 years old who received the Ad26.COV2.S COVID-19 vaccine or a placebo. Specimen: peripheral blood, collected in a trial of Ad26.COV2.S vaccine versus placebo. The J gene is TRBJ2-7, the V gene TRBV5-1; TRBD2 agrees at 11 bases. The CDR3 coding sequence is TGCGCCAGCAGCTTGGCACCATCTAGCGGGGGGCTCTCCTACGAGCAGTACTTC. It codes for CASSLAPSSGGLSYEQYF. Full variable domain (outside the CDR3, taken from reference TRBV5-1 and TRBJ2-7): KAGVTQTPRYLIKTRGQQVTLSCSPISGHRSVSWYQQTPGQGLQFLFEYFSETQRNKGNFPGRFSGRQFSNSRSEMNVSTLELGDSALYLCASSLAPSSGGLSYEQYFGPGTRLTVT.